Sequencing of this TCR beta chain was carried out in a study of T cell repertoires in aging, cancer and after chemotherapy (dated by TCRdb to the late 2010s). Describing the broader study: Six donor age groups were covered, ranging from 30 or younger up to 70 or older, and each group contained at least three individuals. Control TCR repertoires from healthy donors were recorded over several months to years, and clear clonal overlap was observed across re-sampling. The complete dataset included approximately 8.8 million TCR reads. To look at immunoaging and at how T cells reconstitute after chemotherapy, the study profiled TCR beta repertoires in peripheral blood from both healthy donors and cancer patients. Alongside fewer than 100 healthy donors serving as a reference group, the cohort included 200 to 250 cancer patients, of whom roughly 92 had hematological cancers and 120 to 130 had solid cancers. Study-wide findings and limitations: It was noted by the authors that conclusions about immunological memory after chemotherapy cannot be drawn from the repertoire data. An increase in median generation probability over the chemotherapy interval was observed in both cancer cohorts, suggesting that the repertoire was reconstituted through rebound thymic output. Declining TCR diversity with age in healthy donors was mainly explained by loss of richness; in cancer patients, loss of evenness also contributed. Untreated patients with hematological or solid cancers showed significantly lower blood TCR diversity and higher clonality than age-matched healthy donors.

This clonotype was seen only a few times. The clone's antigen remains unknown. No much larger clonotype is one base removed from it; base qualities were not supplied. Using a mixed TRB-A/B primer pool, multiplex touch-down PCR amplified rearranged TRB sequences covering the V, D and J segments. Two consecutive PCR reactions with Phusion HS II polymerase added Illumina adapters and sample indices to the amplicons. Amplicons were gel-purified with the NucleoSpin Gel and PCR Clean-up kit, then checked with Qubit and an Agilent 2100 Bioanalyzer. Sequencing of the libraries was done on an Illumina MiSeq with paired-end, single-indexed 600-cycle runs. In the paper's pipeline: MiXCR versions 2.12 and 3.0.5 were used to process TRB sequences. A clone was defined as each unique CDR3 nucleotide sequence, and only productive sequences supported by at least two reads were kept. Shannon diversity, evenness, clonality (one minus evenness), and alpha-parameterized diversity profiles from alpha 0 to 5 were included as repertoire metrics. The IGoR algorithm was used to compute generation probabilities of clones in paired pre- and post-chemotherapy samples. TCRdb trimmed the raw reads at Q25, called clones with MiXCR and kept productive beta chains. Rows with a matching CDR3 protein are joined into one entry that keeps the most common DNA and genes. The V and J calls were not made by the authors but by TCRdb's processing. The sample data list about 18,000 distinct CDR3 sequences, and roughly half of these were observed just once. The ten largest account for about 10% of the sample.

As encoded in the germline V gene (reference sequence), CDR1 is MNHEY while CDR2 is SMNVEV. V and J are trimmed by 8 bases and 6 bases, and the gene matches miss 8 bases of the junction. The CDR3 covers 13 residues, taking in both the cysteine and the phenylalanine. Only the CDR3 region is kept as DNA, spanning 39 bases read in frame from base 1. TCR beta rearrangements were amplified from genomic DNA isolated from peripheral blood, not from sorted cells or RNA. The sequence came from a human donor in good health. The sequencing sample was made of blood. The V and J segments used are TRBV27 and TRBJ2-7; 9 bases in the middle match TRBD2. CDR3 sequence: CASGLAGVSEQYF. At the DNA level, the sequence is TGTGCCAGCGGGTTAGCGGGAGTAAGCGAGCAGTACTTC.